One and the same sample provided the 8 T cell receptor beta chains below, sequenced in a study of shared clonotypes between healthy human individuals. TCRdb keeps only in-frame clones here, not all; method: immunoSEQ multiplex PCR. The sample has over a million clones, 96% seen once. Material for sequencing was naive CD4+ T cells sorted from blood. Subset described: CD45RA+ positively selected. These receptor sequences come from a man aged 25 to 40 in good health.

The rearrangement links TRBV29-1 to TRBJ2-2; a possible D gene is TRBD1 (5 bases). V gave up 0 bases and J gave up 5 bases, with 16 bases separating them. The CDR3 is 16 residues long. CDR1 is SQVTM, CDR2 ANQGSEA, per germline. CDR3 amino acids: CSVEDFSAGLTGELFF. CDR3 DNA: TGCAGCGTTGAAGATTTTTCGGCAGGGTTGACCGGGGAGCTGTTTTTT.

This sequence joins TRBV7-8 and TRBJ2-1; the D gene is possibly TRBD2 (5 bases). Germline values: CDR1 SGHVS, CDR2 FQNEAQ. V was trimmed by 5 bases and J by 6 bases, leaving 17 bases between them. This CDR3 has 15 residues. The CDR3 sequence: CASSVVLGRANEQFF. The CDR3 nucleotides read TGTGCCAGCAGCGTAGTACTCGGGCGGGCCAATGAGCAGTTCTTC.

The chain recombines TRBV12-2 with TRBJ1-5. TRBV12-2 is a listed pseudogene. The CDR3 consists of 18 residues. CDR3 sequence reads: CASRLALSGSVSNQPQHF. For the CDR3, the DNA is TGTGCAAGTCGCTTAGCGCTTTCTGGGTCGGTTAGCAATCAGCCCCAGCATTTT.

The chain combines TRBV5-1 with TRBJ2-2; D may be TRBD1 (5 bases). From germline, CDR1 is SGHRS and CDR2 YFSETQ. The CDR3 contains 15 residues. Trimming took 4 bases from V and 3 from J, leaving 13 bases between them. CDR3 sequence reads: CASSPTVRDTGELFF. CDR3 coding DNA: TGCGCCAGCAGCCCGACAGTTCGAGACACCGGGGAGCTGTTTTTT.

This chain links TRBV6-5 with TRBJ2-2, with D hard to call. CDR1 MNHEY and CDR2 SVGAGI come from the germline V gene. This CDR3 comprises 13 residues. V lost 7 bases and J lost 3, with 9 bases in between. CDR3 loop: CASTRGDTGELFF. CDR3 sequence (DNA): TGTGCCAGCACGCGAGGCGACACCGGGGAGCTGTTTTTT.

The chain employs TRBV5-1 and TRBJ1-1; D possibly corresponds to TRBD1 (5 bases). The CDR3 covers 14 residues. V lost 8 bases to trimming and J lost 2 bases, with 16 bases between them. Germline V CDR1 and CDR2: SGHRS, YFSETQ. The CDR3 DNA is TGCGCCAGTGTGGGGACCGAAGGAAACACTGAAGCTTTCTTT. Translated, it gives CASVGTEGNTEAFF.

The gene calls are TRBV18 and TRBJ1-1; D remains unclear. CDR1 KGHSH and CDR2 LQKENI come from the germline V gene. This CDR3 comprises 17 residues. V was cut by 2 bases and J by 1 base, with 17 bases left in between. The CDR3 coding sequence is TGTGCCAGCTCACCAAATCAATTAGCTTGGGGGAACACTGAAGCTTTCTTT. This encodes CASSPNQLAWGNTEAFF.

This clone came up once. V is TRBV7-9 and J is TRBJ2-7, with D possibly TRBD2 on 6 matching bases. Germline V gives CDR1 SEHNR, CDR2 FQNEAQ (reference sequence). The CDR3 has 15 amino acids. The germline V and J ends were trimmed by 5 bases and 0 bases, with 14 bases remaining between them. The CDR3 DNA is TGTGCCAGCAGCCAAGAAAAGGACTACTCCTACGAGCAGTACTTC. It encodes CASSQEKDYSYEQYF.